A selection of T cell receptor beta chains follows, all from one sample in a study of blood T cell repertoires in COVID-19. TCRdb's table, derived via immunoSEQ multiplex PCR, lists solely in-frame clones and lacks some. The table includes about 110,000 clones, approximately 92% detected once. Source material: peripheral blood. Receptor source: a woman older than 75 with acute or convalescent COVID-19. CDR3s include the opening cysteine and the closing phenylalanine or tryptophan. Fields, in order: CDR3 length, J gene, D gene, V gene, clone size, CDR3 protein, CDR3 DNA. The D gene is left open where the match is weak. Clone size appears in some rows only: once, few, many, or a class for an expanded clone.

14,TRBJ2-7,TRBD2,TRBV10-3,NA,CAIMPASGDYEQYF,TGTGCCATCATGCCGGCTAGCGGGGATTACGAGCAGTACTTC
15,TRBJ2-3,TRBD2,TRBV6-6,NA,CASSYMGSGGDTQYF,TGTGCCAGCAGTTACATGGGTAGCGGGGGCGATACGCAGTATTTT
14,TRBJ1-1,TRBD1,TRBV27,NA,CASRGLQGVGEAFF,TGTGCCAGCAGGGGGTTGCAGGGGGTGGGTGAAGCTTTCTTT
15,TRBJ1-2,NA,TRBV9,NA,CASSQTATYNYGYTF,TGTGCCAGCAGCCAGACAGCTACTTATAACTATGGCTACACCTTC
16,TRBJ2-7,NA,TRBV7-3,once,CASSLSGTATSYEQYF,TGTGCCAGCAGCTTATCGGGAACAGCGACCTCCTACGAGCAGTACTTC
12,TRBJ2-7,NA,TRBV7-2,NA,CASSLPSHEQYF,TGTGCCAGCAGCTTACCATCCCACGAGCAGTACTTC
13,TRBJ2-1,NA,TRBV19,NA,CASSIDLSREQFF,TGTGCCAGTAGTATAGATCTATCGCGCGAGCAGTTCTTC
15,TRBJ1-5,NA,TRBV18,once,CASSPSGVSNQPQHF,TGTGCCAGCTCACCATCAGGGGTTAGCAATCAGCCCCAGCATTTT
13,TRBJ1-1,NA,TRBV7-8,NA,CASSLKLEVGAFF,TGTGCCAGCAGCTTAAAATTGGAGGTAGGAGCTTTCTTT
17,TRBJ2-6,NA,TRBV2,NA,CASKLRSGHSGANVLTF,TGTGCCAGCAAACTCCGGTCCGGACACTCTGGGGCCAACGTCCTGACTTTC
14,TRBJ2-7,NA,TRBV11-2,NA,CASSSATGGWEQYF,TGTGCCAGCAGCTCCGCGACTGGGGGCTGGGAGCAGTACTTC